The rows below give T cell receptor beta chains drawn from one sample of a study of blood T cell repertoires in COVID-19. Data came from immunoSEQ multiplex PCR; TCRdb stores just in-frame clones and leaves some out. The sample lists roughly 100,000 clones, around nine tenths occurring once. Sequencing input: peripheral blood. The receptors here all came from a man aged 45-65 years with active or convalescent COVID-19. The CDR3 runs from the conserved cysteine through the conserved F or W. A D gene is named only where the DNA matches it firmly. For some rows the clone size is stated as once, few or many, or as a class when expanded; others skip it.

j_gene | v_gene | d_gene | abundance | CDR3aa | CDR3nt
TRBJ1-2 | TRBV6-2/TRBV6-3 | TRBD1 | . | CASSFGTDSGYTF | TGTGCCAGCAGTTTCGGGACAGATTCTGGCTACACCTTC
TRBJ2-1 | TRBV11-3 | TRBD1 | . | CASSFASGTGLYNEQFF | TGTGCCAGCAGCTTCGCCTCCGGGACAGGGCTCTACAATGAGCAGTTCTTC
TRBJ1-5 | TRBV7-9 | TRBD1 | . | CASSPGTVNNQPQHF | TGTGCCAGCAGTCCAGGGACAGTAAACAATCAGCCCCAGCATTTT
TRBJ2-2 | TRBV6-5 | TRBD1 | once | CASSYSDRGTGELFF | TGTGCCAGCAGTTACTCTGACAGGGGCACCGGGGAGCTGTTTTTT
TRBJ1-5 | TRBV6-2/TRBV6-3 | . | . | CASSSPTEYSNQPQHF | TGTGCCAGCAGTTCCCCGACGGAGTATAGCAATCAGCCCCAGCATTTT
TRBJ2-7 | TRBV21-1 | . | . | CASSKETGGGRAYEQYF | TGTGCCAGCAGCAAAGAAACAGGAGGGGGCCGAGCCTACGAGCAGTACTTC
TRBJ1-3 | TRBV7-8 | . | . | CASSQMTGSGNTIYF | TGTGCCAGCAGCCAAATGACAGGCTCTGGAAACACCATATATTTT
TRBJ2-3 | TRBV2 | . | . | CASSESGTFTSTDTQYF | TGTGCCAGCAGTGAATCCGGGACATTCACTAGCACAGATACGCAGTATTTT
TRBJ1-2 | TRBV28 | . | . | CASSLGHGYTF | TGTGCCAGCAGTTTGGGGCACGGCTACACCTTC
TRBJ2-1 | TRBV12-3/TRBV12-4 | . | few | CASSWSVEQFF | TGTGCCAGCAGTTGGTCGGTGGAGCAGTTCTTC
TRBJ2-5 | TRBV5-6 | . | . | CASSLEGGETQYF | TGTGCCAGCAGCTTGGAGGGGGGGGAGACCCAGTACTTC
TRBJ2-6 | TRBV6-2/TRBV6-3 | . | . | CASSRSSGANVLTF | TGTGCCAGCAGCCGGAGCTCTGGGGCCAACGTCCTGACTTTC
TRBJ1-3 | TRBV7-6 | TRBD1 | . | CASSPGQGRTGNTIYF | TGTGCCAGCAGCCCAGGACAGGGGAGGACTGGAAACACCATATATTTT
TRBJ1-1 | TRBV29-1 | . | . | CTIRGAQTEAFF | TGCACCATTCGGGGGGCGCAGACTGAAGCTTTCTTT
TRBJ1-3 | TRBV5-6 | . | once | CASSSDTRSGNTIYF | TGTGCCAGCAGCTCGGACACCCGCTCTGGAAACACCATATATTTT
TRBJ2-3 | TRBV19 | TRBD2 | . | CASSIVGPSGTTDTQYF | TGTGCCAGTAGTATAGTTGGGCCTAGCGGGACCACAGATACGCAGTATTTT
TRBJ1-2 | TRBV9 | TRBD1 | . | CASSLTSQGGDYGYTF | TGTGCCAGCAGCCTTACCTCGCAGGGGGGAGATTATGGCTACACCTTC
TRBJ1-6 | TRBV18 | TRBD1 | . | CASSPTGPTYNSPLHF | TGTGCCAGCTCACCGACAGGGCCTACTTATAATTCACCCCTCCACTTT
TRBJ2-2 | TRBV24-1 | . | . | CATSAIGAILFTGELFF | TGTGCCACCAGTGCCATAGGGGCGATACTTTTCACCGGGGAGCTGTTTTTT
TRBJ2-7 | TRBV13 | TRBD1 | once | CASSNRQGSYEQYF | TGTGCCAGCAGCAACAGACAGGGTAGCTACGAGCAGTACTTC
TRBJ2-7 | TRBV20-1 | . | . | CSASVAGATYEQYF | TGCAGTGCTAGTGTGGCGGGGGCCACCTACGAGCAGTACTTC
TRBJ1-2 | TRBV4-3 | . | . | CASSQYDSDYGYTF | TGCGCCAGCAGCCAATACGACTCCGACTATGGCTACACCTTC
TRBJ2-7 | TRBV7-2 | TRBD1 | . | CASSIPGTGWLEQYF | TGTGCCAGCAGTATCCCCGGGACAGGGTGGCTCGAGCAGTACTTC
TRBJ1-1 | TRBV2 | TRBD1 | . | CASEDRTNTEAFF | TGTGCCAGCGAGGACAGGACGAACACTGAAGCTTTCTTT
TRBJ2-3 | TRBV6-2/TRBV6-3 | . | . | CASSYAGTITDTQYF | TGTGCCAGCAGTTACGCGGGTACTATCACAGATACGCAGTATTTT
TRBJ1-3 | TRBV7-2 | . | . | CASSLAARGARGNTIYF | TGTGCCAGCAGCTTAGCGGCTCGGGGGGCGCGAGGAAACACCATATATTTT
TRBJ2-2 | TRBV7-9 | . | . | CASSLSMDTGELFF | TGTGCCAGCAGCTTATCTATGGACACCGGGGAGCTGTTTTTT
TRBJ2-5 | TRBV5-1 | TRBD2 | . | CASSLGRGSSSGGRETQYF | TGCGCCAGCAGCTTGGGACGGGGCTCGTCTAGCGGGGGTAGGGAGACCCAGTACTTC
TRBJ2-5 | TRBV5-4 | . | . | CASSLSPGWQETQYF | TGTGCCAGCAGCTTGTCTCCAGGGTGGCAAGAGACCCAGTACTTC
TRBJ1-1 | TRBV7-2 | TRBD1 | . | CASSLGTGGLNTEAFF | TGTGCCAGCAGCTTAGGGACAGGGGGCTTGAACACTGAAGCTTTCTTT
TRBJ2-7 | TRBV7-8 | . | . | CASSLLELGILSYEQYF | TGTGCCAGCAGCTTATTGGAGCTCGGGATTCTCTCCTACGAGCAGTACTTC
TRBJ2-5 | TRBV6-5 | . | . | CASSYSRGETQYF | TGTGCCAGCAGTTACTCGAGAGGAGAGACCCAGTACTTC
TRBJ2-5 | TRBV10-3 | TRBD2 | . | CATSGGGGQETQYF | TGTGCCACGTCTGGTGGGGGGGGCCAAGAGACCCAGTACTTC
TRBJ1-3 | TRBV30 | . | once | CAWREGSSGGNTIYF | TGTGCCTGGAGGGAGGGGAGTAGTGGTGGAAACACCATATATTTT
TRBJ2-4 | TRBV11-2 | . | . | CASSEASLAKNIQYF | TGTGCCAGCAGCGAAGCTAGCCTAGCCAAAAACATTCAGTACTTC
TRBJ1-1 | TRBV7-8 | TRBD1 | . | CASSLGGQGENTEAFF | TGTGCCAGCAGCTTAGGGGGACAGGGGGAAAACACTGAAGCTTTCTTT
TRBJ2-5 | TRBV28 | . | . | CASLRGGEETQYF | TGTGCCAGTCTACGGGGTGGGGAAGAGACCCAGTACTTC
TRBJ2-2 | TRBV5-1 | . | . | CASGETAFTGELFF | TGCGCCAGCGGAGAGACAGCTTTCACCGGGGAGCTGTTTTTT
TRBJ1-1 | TRBV6-5 | TRBD1 | . | CASRPGTVNTEAFF | TGTGCCAGCAGGCCCGGGACAGTGAACACTGAAGCTTTCTTT
TRBJ2-1 | TRBV15 | . | . | CATSRPQANEQFF | TGTGCCACCAGCCGGCCCCAGGCGAATGAGCAGTTCTTC
TRBJ2-4 | TRBV6-1 | . | . | CASSETGWGSKNIQYF | TGTGCCAGCAGTGAAACAGGGTGGGGGTCCAAAAACATTCAGTACTTC
TRBJ1-4 | TRBV19 | . | . | CASRTSGRSNEKLFF | TGTGCCAGTAGGACCTCAGGGCGATCTAATGAAAAACTGTTTTTT
TRBJ1-2 | TRBV10-2 | . | few | CASSESAGFDGYTF | TGCGCCAGCAGTGAGTCGGCAGGCTTTGATGGCTACACCTTC
TRBJ1-4 | TRBV4-1 | . | . | CASSQLRVEKLFF | TGCGCCAGCAGCCAACTGAGGGTTGAAAAACTGTTTTTT
TRBJ2-3 | TRBV10-1 | . | . | CASSTEGGWDTQYF | TGCGCCAGCAGTACGGAGGGGGGGTGGGATACGCAGTATTTT
TRBJ2-7 | TRBV5-4 | TRBD2 | . | CASSFQRGFSYEQYF | TGTGCCAGCAGCTTTCAGCGGGGGTTCTCCTACGAGCAGTACTTC